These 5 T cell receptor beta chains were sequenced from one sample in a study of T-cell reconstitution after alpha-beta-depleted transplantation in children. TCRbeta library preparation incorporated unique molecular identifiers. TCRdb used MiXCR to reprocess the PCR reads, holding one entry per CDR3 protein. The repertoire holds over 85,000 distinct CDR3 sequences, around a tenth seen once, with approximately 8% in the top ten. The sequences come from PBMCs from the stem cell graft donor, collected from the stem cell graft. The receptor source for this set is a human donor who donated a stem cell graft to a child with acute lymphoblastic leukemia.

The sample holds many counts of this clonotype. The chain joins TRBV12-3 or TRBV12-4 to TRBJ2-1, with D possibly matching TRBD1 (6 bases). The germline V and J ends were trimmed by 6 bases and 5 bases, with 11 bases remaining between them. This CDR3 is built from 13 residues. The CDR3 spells CASSVGDNNEQFF. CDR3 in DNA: TGTGCCAGCAGCGTTGGGGACAACAATGAGCAGTTCTTC.

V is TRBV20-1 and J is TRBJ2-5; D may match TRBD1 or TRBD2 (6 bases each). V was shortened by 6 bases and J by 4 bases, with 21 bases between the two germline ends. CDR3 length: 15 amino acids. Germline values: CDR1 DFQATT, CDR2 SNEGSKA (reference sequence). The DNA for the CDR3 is TGCAGTGCCCCACGGCCGGGAGAAGGGGGAGAGACCCAGTACTTC. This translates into CSAPRPGEGGETQYF.

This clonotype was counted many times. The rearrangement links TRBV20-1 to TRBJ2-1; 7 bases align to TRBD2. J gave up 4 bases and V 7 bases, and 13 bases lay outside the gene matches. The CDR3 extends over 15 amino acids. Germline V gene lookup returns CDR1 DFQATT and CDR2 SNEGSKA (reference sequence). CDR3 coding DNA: TGCAGTGTCAGATCCGGCGGGGGACTTTACAATGAGCAGTTCTTC. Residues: CSVRSGGGLYNEQFF.

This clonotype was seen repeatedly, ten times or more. As DNA, the CDR3 is TGCGCCAGCAGCCCGGCGGGTCAAGAGACCCAGTACTTC. This translates into CASSPAGQETQYF. The chain is built from TRBV5-1 and TRBJ2-5, with D maybe TRBD2 (5 bases). The germline gives CDR1 SGHRS, CDR2 YFSETQ. V shed 4 bases and J shed 2 bases, with 9 bases lying between them. The CDR3 loop spans 13 amino acids.

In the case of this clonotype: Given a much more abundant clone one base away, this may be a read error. In DNA, the CDR3 is TGTGCCAGCAGTTCCAGGACAGGGCGAGTGGAAAAACTGTTTTTT. Translation gives CASSSRTGRVEKLFF. This chain uses TRBV6-5 with TRBJ1-4; TRBD1 aligns across 8 bases. CDR1 is MNHEY and CDR2 is SVGAGI in the germline V gene. The CDR3 is 15 amino acids. The trim removed 4 bases at V and 8 bases at J, leaving 9 bases unmatched.